A selection of T cell receptor beta chains follows, all from one sample in a study of T cells in Graves' hyperthyroidism and ophthalmopathy. TCRdb itself ran the multiplex PCR reads through MiXCR, one entry per CDR3 protein. The sample contains 400,000 to 600,000 distinct CDR3 sequences, less than 25% of which appear only once. Sequenced sample: blood. The receptors were gathered from a young man with Graves' hyperthyroidism. CDR3s include the opening cysteine and the closing phenylalanine or tryptophan.

TRBV28	TRBJ2-3	CASSLVDLNTDTQYF
TRBV15	TRBJ2-7	CATSATTGDSYEQYF
TRBV4-1	TRBJ2-7	CASSQEGLRNEQYF
TRBV4-1	TRBJ2-7	CASSQGGLSEQYF
TRBV24-1	TRBJ2-5	CATSDRWTSGVQETQYF
TRBV10-3	TRBJ1-1	CAISPTGFGPNTEAFF
TRBV12-3/TRBV12-4	TRBJ1-5	CASSLGDRGEPQHF
TRBV20-1	TRBJ2-7	CSAPRDGLSSYEQYF
TRBV27	TRBJ1-5	CASSLFGTRNQPQHF
TRBV19	TRBJ1-5	CASSISEGADNQPQHF
TRBV5-1	TRBJ2-5	CASSLEIGPQETQYF
TRBV6-1	TRBJ2-5	CASRPTADSKETQYF
TRBV7-2	TRBJ2-5	CASSLGSGGLQETQYF
TRBV30	TRBJ1-1	CAWSVGPRDTEAFF
TRBV12-3/TRBV12-4	TRBJ1-5	CASSLVALGRNNQPQHF
TRBV27	TRBJ2-7	CASKGQGGIFYEQYF
TRBV15	TRBJ1-3	CATSRDRGAGNTIYF
TRBV12-5	TRBJ2-7	CASGLAWGLGYEQYF
TRBV20-1	TRBJ1-1	CSARERTRIRNTEAFF
TRBV10-3	TRBJ2-5	CAISLKGFEETQYF